Included here is one T cell receptor beta chain sequence, with context. These data originate in a study of T cells in Graves' hyperthyroidism and ophthalmopathy. The CDR3 consists of 17 residues. Germline V gene lookup returns CDR1 KGHDR and CDR2 SFDVKD. The V gene end was trimmed by 4 bases and the J gene end by 7 bases; junction bases not matched to a gene: 9. Authors of the study amplified TCR beta CDR3 regions from RNA transcripts. Primed by the HTBI set, a first-round RT-PCR was run on the TCR CDR3. From the multiplex PCR reads, TCRdb called clonotypes with MiXCR, one entry per CDR3 protein. The profile shows about 600,000 distinct CDR3 sequences, 12% to 15% of them singletons.

This clonotype was obtained from a woman aged 18-29 years with Graves' ophthalmopathy. Sequenced material: blood. V gene TRBV24-1 combines with J gene TRBJ2-2, with TRBD2 matching over 12 bases. CDR3 coding DNA: TGTGCCACCAGTGACCCGACTAGCGGGAGTTTAGTCGGGGAGCTGTTTTTT. Amino acids: CATSDPTSGSLVGELFF.